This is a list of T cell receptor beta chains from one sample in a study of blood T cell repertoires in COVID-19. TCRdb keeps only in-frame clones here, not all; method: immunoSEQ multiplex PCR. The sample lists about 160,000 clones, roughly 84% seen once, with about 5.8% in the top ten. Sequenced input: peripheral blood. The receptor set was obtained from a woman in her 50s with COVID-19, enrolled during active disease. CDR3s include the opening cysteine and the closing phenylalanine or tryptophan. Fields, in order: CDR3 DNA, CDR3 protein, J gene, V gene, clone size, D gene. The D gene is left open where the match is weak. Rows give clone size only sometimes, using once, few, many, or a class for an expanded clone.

TGTGCCAGCAGTGAAGGTTCGGGGGTTCAGCCCCAGCATTTT CASSEGSGVQPQHF TRBJ1-5 TRBV25-1 NA NA
TGTGCCAGCTCACTAATAGAGACTACCTACGAGCAGTACTTC CASSLIETTYEQYF TRBJ2-7 TRBV18 NA NA
TGTGCCAGCAGTACAGGGGGGTTGACCTACGAGCAGTACTTC CASSTGGLTYEQYF TRBJ2-7 TRBV5-4 NA TRBD1
TGTGCCAGCAGCCAAGTGGGCGGGGGAGGGACCGGGGAGCTGTTTTTT CASSQVGGGGTGELFF TRBJ2-2 TRBV4-2 NA TRBD2
TGTGCCAGCAGCCAACCGGGACTAGCCCTGAACCAGTACTTC CASSQPGLALNQYF TRBJ2-5 TRBV3-1/TRBV3-2 NA TRBD2
TGTGCCAGCAGCTTAGGGCGGGGAAGTGGAAACTATGGCTACACCTTC CASSLGRGSGNYGYTF TRBJ1-2 TRBV13 few NA
TGTGCCAGCAATTTGGGGGGTCACGTCTATGGCTACACCTTC CASNLGGHVYGYTF TRBJ1-2 TRBV2 NA NA
TGTGCCTGGAAGACTAGCGGGGTTCAGACGGAGACCCAGTACTTC CAWKTSGVQTETQYF TRBJ2-5 TRBV30 NA TRBD2
TGTGCCAGCAGTAACGGACAGGGGGCGGGCTATGGCTACACCTTC CASSNGQGAGYGYTF TRBJ1-2 TRBV28 NA TRBD1
TGTGCCAGCAGTTATGGGACAGGGGGGTATGGCTACACCTTC CASSYGTGGYGYTF TRBJ1-2 TRBV6-5 NA TRBD1
TGTGCCTGGAGTGGCACAGCTTACAATGAGCAGTTCTTC CAWSGTAYNEQFF TRBJ2-1 TRBV30 NA NA
TGCGCCAGCAGCCAACTACAGGGGGCTGGTGGCTACACCTTC CASSQLQGAGGYTF TRBJ1-2 TRBV4-1 NA TRBD1
TGTGGCTCGGGGGGATACAATGAGCAGTTCTTC CGSGGYNEQFF TRBJ2-1 TRBV28 NA TRBD2
TGTGCCAGCAGCGCGGGACAGGGTTGGCAGTACTTC CASSAGQGWQYF TRBJ2-7 TRBV3-1/TRBV3-2 NA TRBD1
TGTGCCAGCTCACCACCAGGAGCCTACGAGCAGTACTTC CASSPPGAYEQYF TRBJ2-7 TRBV18 NA NA
TGTGCCAGCAGTTTATCAGGGGGCGGTGAAAAACTGTTTTTT CASSLSGGGEKLFF TRBJ1-4 TRBV28 once TRBD1